The 6 T cell receptor beta chains reported below all come from one sample, sequenced in a study of identical twins. TCRdb reprocessed the 5' RACE reads with MiXCR, giving one entry per CDR3 protein. Here the sample spans about 660,000 distinct CDR3 sequences, around 8.3% being singletons. The same specimen was also included in a second study, on yellow fever vaccine responses in identical twins.

The sequenced material came from PBMCs. Every receptor here comes from a woman aged 18-29 years in good health.

The V call is TRBV7-2, the J call TRBJ2-7; D gene uncertain. The CDR3 has 13 amino acids. Per the germline V gene, CDR1 is SGHTA and CDR2 is FQGNSA. V lost 6 bases, J lost 0 bases, and 9 bases lay in between. The CDR3 protein is CASRQRPSYEQYF. The CDR3 DNA reads TGTGCCAGCAGACAGAGACCCTCCTACGAGCAGTACTTC. Full variable domain (missing parts from reference TRBV7-2 and TRBJ2-7): GAGVSQSPSNKVTEKGKDVELRCDPISGHTALYWYRQSLGQGLEFLIYFQGNSAPDKSGLPSDRFSAERTGGSVSTLTIQRTQQEDSAVYLCASRQRPSYEQYFGPGTRLTVT.

V usage is TRBV7-3 and J usage is TRBJ2-3; D ambiguous. V lost 5 bases to trimming and J lost 0 bases, with 12 bases between them. Germline CDR1 reads SGHTA; CDR2 reads FQGTGA. The CDR3 has 15 amino acids. The CDR3 sequence: CASSQYGLSTDTQYF. DNA for the CDR3: TGTGCCAGCAGCCAATATGGGCTAAGCACAGATACGCAGTATTTT.

A few counts support this clonotype. J is TRBJ2-3 and V is TRBV28; 9 nucleotides agree with TRBD2. The CDR3 is made up of 15 amino acids. Germline trimming cut 6 bases from V and 1 base from J; bases unmatched to any gene: 5. Germline values: CDR1 MDHEN, CDR2 SYDVKM. The CDR3 coding sequence is TGTGCCAGCAGGAACGTAGCGGGGGGCACAGATACGCAGTATTTT. It codes for CASRNVAGGTDTQYF. Filled out from reference TRBV28 and TRBJ2-3, the complete variable domain reads DVKVTQSSRYLVKRTGEKVFLECVQDMDHENMFWYRQDPGLGLRLIYFSYDVKMKEKGDIPEGYSVSREKKERFSLILESASTNQTSMYLCASRNVAGGTDTQYFGPGTRLTVL.

The chain carries TRBV7-3 and TRBJ2-3; 13 positions agree with TRBD2. CDR3 length: 17 residues. J lost 3 bases, V lost 1 base, and 4 bases had no gene match. Germline values: CDR1 SGHTA, CDR2 FQGTGA. The CDR3 sequence is CASSLIGLAGVTDTQYF. The CDR3 bases are TGTGCCAGCAGCTTAATTGGACTAGCGGGGGTTACAGATACGCAGTATTTT.

This clonotype was seen only a few times. The chain has TRBV27 and TRBJ1-3, with D possibly matching TRBD1 (5 bases). Germline V CDR1 and CDR2: MNHEY, SMNVEV (reference sequence). The CDR3 loop spans 15 amino acids. V lost 3 bases and J lost 4, with 13 bases in between. The CDR3 nucleotides are TGTGCCAGCAGTTTGGCCGGGACGGGGGGAAACACCATATATTTT. Encoded protein: CASSLAGTGGNTIYF.

This clonotype was counted at least ten times. The chain couples TRBV6-5 to TRBJ1-2; D ambiguous. Germline lookup yields CDR1 MNHEY and CDR2 SVGAGI. Trimming took off 2 bases at V and 7 bases at J, with 8 bases between the two ends. This CDR3 region has 12 residues. The CDR3 region is CASSYKGSGYTF. CDR3 nucleotides: TGTGCCAGCAGTTACAAGGGATCTGGCTACACCTTC.